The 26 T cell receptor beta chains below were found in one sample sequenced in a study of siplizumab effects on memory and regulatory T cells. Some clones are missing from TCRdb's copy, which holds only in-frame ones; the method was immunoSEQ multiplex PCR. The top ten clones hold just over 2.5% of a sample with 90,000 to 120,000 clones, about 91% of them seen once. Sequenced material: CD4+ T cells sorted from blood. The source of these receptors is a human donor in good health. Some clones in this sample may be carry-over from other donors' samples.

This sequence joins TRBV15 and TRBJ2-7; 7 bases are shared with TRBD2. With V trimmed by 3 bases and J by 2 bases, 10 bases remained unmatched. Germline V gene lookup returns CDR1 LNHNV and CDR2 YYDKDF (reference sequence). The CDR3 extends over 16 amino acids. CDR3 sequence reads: CATSRGGDSGAYEQYF. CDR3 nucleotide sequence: TGTGCCACCAGCAGGGGAGGGGATTCTGGCGCCTACGAGCAGTACTTC.

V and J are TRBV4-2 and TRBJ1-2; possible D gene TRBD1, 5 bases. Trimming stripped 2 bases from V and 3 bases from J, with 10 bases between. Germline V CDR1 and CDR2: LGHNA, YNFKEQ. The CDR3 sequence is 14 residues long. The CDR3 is CASSQRVGDYGYTF. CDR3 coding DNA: TGTGCCAGCAGCCAAAGAGTGGGGGACTATGGCTACACCTTC.

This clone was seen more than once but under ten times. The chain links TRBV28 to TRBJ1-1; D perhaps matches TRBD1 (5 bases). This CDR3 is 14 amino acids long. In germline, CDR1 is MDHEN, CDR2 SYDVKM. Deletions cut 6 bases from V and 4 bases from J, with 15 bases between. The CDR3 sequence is CASRGHSPSTEAFF. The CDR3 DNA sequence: TGTGCCAGCAGGGGGCACAGTCCCTCCACTGAAGCTTTCTTT. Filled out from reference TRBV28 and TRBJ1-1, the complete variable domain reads DVKVTQSSRYLVKRTGEKVFLECVQDMDHENMFWYRQDPGLGLRLIYFSYDVKMKEKGDIPEGYSVSREKKERFSLILESASTNQTSMYLCASRGHSPSTEAFFGQGTRLTVV.

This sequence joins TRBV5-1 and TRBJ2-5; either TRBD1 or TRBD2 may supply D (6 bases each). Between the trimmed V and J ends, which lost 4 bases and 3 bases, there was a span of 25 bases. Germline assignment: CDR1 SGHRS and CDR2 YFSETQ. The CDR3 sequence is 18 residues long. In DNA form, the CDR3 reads TGCGCCAGCAGCGTGGGGGCGACCGGGACACGGGAGAAAGAGACCCAGTACTTC. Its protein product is CASSVGATGTREKETQYF. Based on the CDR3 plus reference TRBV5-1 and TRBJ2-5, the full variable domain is KAGVTQTPRYLIKTRGQQVTLSCSPISGHRSVSWYQQTPGQGLQFLFEYFSETQRNKGNFPGRFSGRQFSNSRSEMNVSTLELGDSALYLCASSVGATGTREKETQYFGPGTRLLVL.

The CDR3 is CASSASGSSYGYTF. CDR3 bases: TGTGCCAGCAGTGCATCAGGGTCGAGCTATGGCTACACCTTC. This chain connects TRBV2 to TRBJ1-2; tentative D call: TRBD1 (5 bases). Trimming took off 4 bases at V and 4 bases at J, with 13 bases between the two ends. CDR3 size: 14 residues. The germline gives CDR1 SNHLY, CDR2 FYNNEI.

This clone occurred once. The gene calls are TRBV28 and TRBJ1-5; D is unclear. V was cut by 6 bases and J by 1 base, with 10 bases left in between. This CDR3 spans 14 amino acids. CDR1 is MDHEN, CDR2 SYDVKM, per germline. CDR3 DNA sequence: TGTGCCAGCAGGCAAACCGGGAGCAATCAGCCCCAGCATTTT. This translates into CASRQTGSNQPQHF.

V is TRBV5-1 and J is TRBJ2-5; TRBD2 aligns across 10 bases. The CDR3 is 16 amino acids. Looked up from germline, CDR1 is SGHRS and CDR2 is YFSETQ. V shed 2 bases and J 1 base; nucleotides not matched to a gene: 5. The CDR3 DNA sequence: TGCGCCAGCAGCTTACTAGCGGGATTGGTCCAAGAGACCCAGTACTTC. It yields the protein CASSLLAGLVQETQYF.

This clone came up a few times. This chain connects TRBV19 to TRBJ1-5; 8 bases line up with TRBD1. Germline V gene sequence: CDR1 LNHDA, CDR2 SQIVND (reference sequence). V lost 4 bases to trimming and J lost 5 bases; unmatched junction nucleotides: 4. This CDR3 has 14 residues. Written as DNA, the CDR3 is TGTGCCAGTAGTACAGGGGGCCGCCATCAGCCCCAGCATTTT. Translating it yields CASSTGGRHQPQHF.

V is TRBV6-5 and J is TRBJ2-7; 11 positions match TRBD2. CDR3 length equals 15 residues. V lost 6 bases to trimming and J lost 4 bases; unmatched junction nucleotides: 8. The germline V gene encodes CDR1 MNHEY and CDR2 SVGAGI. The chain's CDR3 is CASRTGTSGNYEQYF. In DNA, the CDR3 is TGTGCCAGCAGAACCGGGACTAGCGGCAATTACGAGCAGTACTTC.

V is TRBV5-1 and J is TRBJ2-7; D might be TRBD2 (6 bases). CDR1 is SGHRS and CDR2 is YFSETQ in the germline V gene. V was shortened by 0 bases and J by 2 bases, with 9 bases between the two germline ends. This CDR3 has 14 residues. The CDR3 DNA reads TGCGCCAGCAGCTTGGAAGCGGGCCCCTACGAGCAGTACTTC. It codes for CASSLEAGPYEQYF.

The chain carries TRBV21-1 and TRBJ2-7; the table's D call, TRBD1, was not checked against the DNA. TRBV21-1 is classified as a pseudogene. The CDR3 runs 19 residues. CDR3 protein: CASSKGRDRGPLSSYEQYF. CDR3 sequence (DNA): TGTGCCAGCAGCAAAGGCCGGGACAGGGGGCCCCTCAGCTCCTACGAGCAGTACTTC.

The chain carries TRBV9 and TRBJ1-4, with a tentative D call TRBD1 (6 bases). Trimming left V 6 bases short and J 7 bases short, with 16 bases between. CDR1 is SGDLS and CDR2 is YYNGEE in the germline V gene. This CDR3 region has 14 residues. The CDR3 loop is CASNLGGDFEKLFF. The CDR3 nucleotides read TGTGCCAGCAACCTAGGGGGAGATTTTGAAAAACTGTTTTTT.

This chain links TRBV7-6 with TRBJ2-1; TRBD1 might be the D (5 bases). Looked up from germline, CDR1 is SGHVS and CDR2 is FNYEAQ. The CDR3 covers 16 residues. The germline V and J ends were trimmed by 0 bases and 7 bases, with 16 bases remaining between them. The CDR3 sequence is CASSLAISAGWNEQFF. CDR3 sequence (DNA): TGTGCCAGCAGCTTAGCAATCTCGGCAGGGTGGAATGAGCAGTTCTTC.

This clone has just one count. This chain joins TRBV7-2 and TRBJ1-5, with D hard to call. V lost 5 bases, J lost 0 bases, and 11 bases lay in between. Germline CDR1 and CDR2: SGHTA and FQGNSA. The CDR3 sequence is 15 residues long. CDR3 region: CASSPAAYSNQPQHF. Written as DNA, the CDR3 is TGTGCCAGCAGCCCGGCGGCTTATAGCAATCAGCCCCAGCATTTT.

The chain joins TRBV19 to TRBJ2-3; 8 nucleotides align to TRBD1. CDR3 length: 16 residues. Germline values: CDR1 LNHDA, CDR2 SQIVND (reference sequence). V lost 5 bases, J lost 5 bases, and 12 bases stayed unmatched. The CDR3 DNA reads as TGTGCCAGTAGTTCCCAGGGGGCGCAGCGAATAGATACGCAGTATTTT. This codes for CASSSQGAQRIDTQYF.

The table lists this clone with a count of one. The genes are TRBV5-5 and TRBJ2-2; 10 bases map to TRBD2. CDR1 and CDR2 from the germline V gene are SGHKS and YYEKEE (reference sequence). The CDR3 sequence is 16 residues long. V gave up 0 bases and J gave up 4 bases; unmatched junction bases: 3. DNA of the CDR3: TGTGCCAGCAGCTTGGCTAGCGGGGGCCTCACCGGGGAGCTGTTTTTT. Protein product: CASSLASGGLTGELFF.

The CDR3 protein is CAISEGVANTDTQYF. The CDR3 DNA reads TGTGCCATCAGTGAGGGCGTTGCCAACACAGATACGCAGTATTTT. V usage is TRBV10-3 and J usage is TRBJ2-3; no reliable D call. V lost 2 bases to trimming and J lost 2 bases, with 11 bases between them. Looked up from germline, CDR1 is ENHRY and CDR2 is SYGVKD. This CDR3 spans 15 amino acids.

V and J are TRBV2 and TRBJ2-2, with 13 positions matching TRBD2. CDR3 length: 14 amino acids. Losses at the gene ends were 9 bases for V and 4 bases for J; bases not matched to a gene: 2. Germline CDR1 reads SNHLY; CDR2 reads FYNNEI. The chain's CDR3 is CARGLAGFTGELFF. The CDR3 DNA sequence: TGTGCCAGGGGACTAGCGGGATTCACCGGGGAGCTGTTTTTT. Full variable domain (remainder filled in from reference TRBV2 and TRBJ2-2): EPEVTQTPSHQVTQMGQEVILRCVPISNHLYFYWYRQILGQKVEFLVSFYNNEISEKSEIFDDQFSVERPDGSNFTLKIRSTKLEDSAMYFCARGLAGFTGELFFGEGSRLTVL.

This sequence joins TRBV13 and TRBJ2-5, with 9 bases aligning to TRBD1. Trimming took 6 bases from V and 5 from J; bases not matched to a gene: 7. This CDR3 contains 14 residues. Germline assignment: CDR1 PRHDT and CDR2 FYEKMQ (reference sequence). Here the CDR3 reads CASRTTGGGETQYF. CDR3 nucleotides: TGTGCCAGCAGAACGACAGGGGGTGGCGAGACCCAGTACTTC.

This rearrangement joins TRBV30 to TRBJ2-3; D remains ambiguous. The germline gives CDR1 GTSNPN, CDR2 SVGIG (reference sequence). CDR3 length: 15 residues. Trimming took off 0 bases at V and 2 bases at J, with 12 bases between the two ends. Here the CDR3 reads CAWSVRGGHTDTQYF. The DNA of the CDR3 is TGTGCCTGGAGTGTACGAGGCGGTCACACAGATACGCAGTATTTT.

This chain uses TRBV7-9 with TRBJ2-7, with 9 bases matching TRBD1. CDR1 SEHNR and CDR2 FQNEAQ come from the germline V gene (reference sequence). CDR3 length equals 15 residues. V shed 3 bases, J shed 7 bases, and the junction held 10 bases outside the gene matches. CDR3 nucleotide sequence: TGTGCCAGCAGCTTCTACAGGGGGACAGGGACAGAGCAGTACTTC. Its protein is CASSFYRGTGTEQYF. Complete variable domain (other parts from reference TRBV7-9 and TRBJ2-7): DTGVSQNPRHKITKRGQNVTFRCDPISEHNRLYWYRQTLGQGPEFLTYFQNEAQLEKSRLLSDRFSAERPKGSFSTLEIQRTEQGDSAMYLCASSFYRGTGTEQYFGPGTRLTVT.

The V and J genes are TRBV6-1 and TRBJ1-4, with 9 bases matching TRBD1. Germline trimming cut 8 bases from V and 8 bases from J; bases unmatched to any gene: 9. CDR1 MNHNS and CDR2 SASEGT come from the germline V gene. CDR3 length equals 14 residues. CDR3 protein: CASLVDRGNEKLFF. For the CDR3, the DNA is TGTGCCAGCCTCGTGGACAGGGGAAACGAAAAACTGTTTTTT.

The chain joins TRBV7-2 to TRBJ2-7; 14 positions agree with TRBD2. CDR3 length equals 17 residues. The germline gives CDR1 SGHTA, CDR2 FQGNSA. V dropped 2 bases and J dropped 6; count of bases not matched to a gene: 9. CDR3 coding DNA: TGTGCCAGCAGCTTAAATGGGGGGGGACTAGCGGGAGTCGAGCAGTACTTC. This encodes CASSLNGGGLAGVEQYF.

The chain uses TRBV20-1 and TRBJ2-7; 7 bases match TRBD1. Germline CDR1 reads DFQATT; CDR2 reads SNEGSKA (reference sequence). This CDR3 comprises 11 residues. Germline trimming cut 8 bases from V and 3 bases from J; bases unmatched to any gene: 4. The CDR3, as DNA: TGCAGTTTAGACAGGGTCTACGAGCAGTACTTC. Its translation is CSLDRVYEQYF.

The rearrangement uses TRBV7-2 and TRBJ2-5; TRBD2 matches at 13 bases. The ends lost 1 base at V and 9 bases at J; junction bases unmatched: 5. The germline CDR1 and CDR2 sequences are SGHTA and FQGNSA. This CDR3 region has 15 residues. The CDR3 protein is CASSLEGLAGMPQYF. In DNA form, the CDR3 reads TGTGCCAGCAGCTTAGAGGGACTAGCGGGGATGCCCCAGTACTTC.

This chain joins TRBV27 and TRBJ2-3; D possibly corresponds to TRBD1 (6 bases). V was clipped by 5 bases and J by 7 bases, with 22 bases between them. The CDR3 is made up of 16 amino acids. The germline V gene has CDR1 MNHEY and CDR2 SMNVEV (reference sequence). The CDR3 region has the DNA TGTGCCAGCAGTATCGGGACACCACAAAACCCTTATACGCAGTATTTT. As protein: CASSIGTPQNPYTQYF.